In this sample, the clone carrying this T cell receptor beta chain turned up a few times. The antigen remains unidentified. V lost 6 bases and J lost 5, with 16 bases in between. CDR3 length: 14 amino acids. Per the germline V gene, CDR1 is SGHTA and CDR2 is FQGNSA. TCRdb recomputed calls from the 5' RACE reads with MiXCR, one row per CDR3 protein. The repertoire holds about 340,000 distinct CDR3 sequences, roughly 8.7% seen once, with over 15% in the top ten. The data were taken from a study of T cells after yellow fever vaccination. Study-wide results and limits: Post-booster repertoires again held most primary-vaccination clones (just under 97% CD4, roughly 88% CD8). Across the CD4 and CD8 compartments, a small share of clonotypes was present in both.

The specimen was PBMCs, collected on the day of the first yellow fever vaccination. V and J are TRBV7-2 and TRBJ2-5, with a weak D call TRBD2 (6 bases). This sequence was found in a man aged 18 to 30 who received the YFV17D yellow fever vaccine. The CDR3 bases are TGTGCCAGCAGAAGACTAGGGACGTCGGAGACCCAGTACTTC. It encodes CASRRLGTSETQYF.